The 16 T cell receptor beta chains in this list originate from one sample, sequenced in a study of blood T cells in healthy people across ages. Alongside a J-beta primer mix, a sample-barcoded 5' primer served in a second PCR lasting roughly 6 to 12 cycles. One entry per CDR3 protein results from TCRdb running MiXCR on the 5' RACE reads. The data contain about 680,000 distinct CDR3 sequences, roughly 49% of them singletons. Sequencing was done on a sample of blood. All receptors come from a woman in her sixties or seventies in good health.

The chain carries TRBV7-2 and TRBJ2-4, with D possibly being TRBD2 (5 bases). CDR1 SGHTA and CDR2 FQGNSA come from the germline V gene. Trimming removed 5 bases at V and 1 base at J, with 15 bases between. The CDR3 is 16 amino acids. The CDR3 bases are TGTGCCAGCAGCCGGACTGTAACGTCGGCCAAAAACATTCAGTACTTC. Translating it yields CASSRTVTSAKNIQYF.

On this clonotype itself: With a much larger clone just one base away, this may be a read error. V is TRBV29-1 and J is TRBJ2-1, with D uncertain. With 0 bases removed from V and 3 bases from J, the gap between germline ends came to 12 bases. The CDR3 is 15 residues long. Germline-derived CDR1 and CDR2 are SQVTM and ANQGSEA. DNA of the CDR3: TGCAGCGTTGAAGACAGGCCTGAGAGCTACAATGAGCAGTTCTTC. This translates into CSVEDRPESYNEQFF.

This clonotype was observed at least ten times. The chain is built from TRBV7-2 and TRBJ1-2, with TRBD1 identical over 9 bases. CDR1 and CDR2 (germline): SGHTA, FQGNSA. This CDR3 contains 15 residues. J lost 1 base, V lost 5 bases, and 5 bases had no gene match. The DNA for the CDR3 is TGTGCCAGCAGCCGCCCGGACAGGGGTAACTATGGCTACACCTTC. It yields the protein CASSRPDRGNYGYTF.

The chain carries TRBV12-3 or TRBV12-4 and TRBJ2-7, with a tentative D call TRBD2 (7 bases). The CDR3 is made up of 14 amino acids. Trimming took off 6 bases at V and 2 bases at J, with 14 bases between the two ends. For the CDR3, the DNA is TGTGCCAGCAGCCACGGGGGGCTAACCTACGAGCAGTACTTC. This encodes CASSHGGLTYEQYF.

V is TRBV11-2 and J is TRBJ2-5; D gene uncertain. Looked up from germline, CDR1 is SGHAT and CDR2 is FQNNGV. V dropped 1 base and J dropped 4 bases, with 13 bases sitting between them. The length of the CDR3 is 15 residues. CDR3 coding DNA: TGTGCCAGCAGCTTAGCTTGGGGATCGGGAGAGACCCAGTACTTC. Encoded protein: CASSLAWGSGETQYF.

The chain links TRBV6-5 to TRBJ1-1; possible D gene TRBD1, 5 bases. With 8 bases removed from V and 1 base from J, the gap between germline ends came to 14 bases. Germline CDR1 is MNHEY and CDR2 is SVGAGI. This CDR3 region has 14 residues. The CDR3 region has the DNA TGTGCCAGCTTTCACCGACAGCCGAACACTGAAGCTTTCTTT. Its protein is CASFHRQPNTEAFF.

A remark on this clonotype: One base away lies a much larger clone, so this may be a sequencing read error. J is TRBJ1-6 and V is TRBV7-9, with TRBD1 identical over 9 bases. The V gene end was trimmed by 2 bases and the J gene end by 7 bases; junction bases not matched to a gene: 3. Germline CDR1 and CDR2: SEHNR and FQNEAQ (reference sequence). The CDR3 runs to 15 residues. As DNA, the CDR3 is TGTGCCAGCAGCTTAAGGACAGGGGCGAATTCACCCCTCCACTTT. Translating gives CASSLRTGANSPLHF.

This chain links TRBV20-1 with TRBJ2-3; 7 bases fit TRBD1. This CDR3 comprises 16 residues. The V segment lost 0 bases and the J segment 4 bases; nucleotides outside the gene matches: 10. CDR1 and CDR2 (germline): DFQATT, SNEGSKA (reference sequence). Here the CDR3 reads CSARDTGQPIPDTQYF. The CDR3 region has the DNA TGCAGTGCTAGAGACACGGGACAGCCTATCCCAGATACGCAGTATTTT.

The rearrangement uses TRBV7-2 and TRBJ2-3, with D possibly called TRBD1 or TRBD2 (5 bases each). The germline V gene has CDR1 SGHTA and CDR2 FQGNSA. V was cut by 5 bases and J by 1 base, with 16 bases left in between. The CDR3 totals 16 residues. The CDR3 DNA reads TGTGCCAGCAGCGACCCGAGGGGCACCCGCACAGATACGCAGTATTTT. It translates to CASSDPRGTRTDTQYF.

Remarks on this clonotype: An end of the junction differs from the germline gene, which may be a read error. This rearrangement joins TRBV5-6 to TRBJ1-1; D is possibly TRBD1 (5 bases). In germline, CDR1 is SGHDT, CDR2 YYEEEE. CDR3 length: 14 amino acids. The DNA for the CDR3 is TGTGCCAGCAGCCCCGAAGGGGTGAACACTGGAGCTTTCTTT. Encoded protein: CASSPEGVNTGAFF. Full variable domain (missing parts from reference TRBV5-6 and TRBJ1-1): DAGVTQSPTHLIKTRGQQVTLRCSPKSGHDTVSWYQQALGQGPQFIFQYYEEEERQRGNFPDRFSGHQFPNYSSELNVNALLLGDSALYLCASSPEGVNTGAFFGQGTRLTVV.

The chain links TRBV5-1 to TRBJ2-1, with a possible D match to TRBD1 (5 bases). Trimming took 1 base from V and 7 from J, leaving 15 bases between them. Germline V gene data show CDR1 as SGHRS and CDR2 as YFSETQ. The CDR3 has 15 amino acids. The CDR3 sequence: CASSLRPGNRNEQFF. CDR3 nucleotide sequence: TGCGCCAGCAGCTTGCGACCGGGTAACAGGAATGAGCAGTTCTTC.

Regarding this clonotype: The junction and the germline gene differ at one end; a read error may be behind it. V and J are TRBV7-2 and TRBJ2-3; tentative D call: TRBD2 (5 bases). In germline, CDR1 is SGHTA, CDR2 FQGNSA. This CDR3 spans 15 amino acids. CDR3 in amino acids: CAGSPGAPSTDTQYF. CDR3 DNA: TGTGCCGGCAGCCCAGGAGCCCCTAGCACAGATACACAGTATTTT. Combining the CDR3 with reference TRBV7-2 and TRBJ2-3 gives the whole variable domain GAGVSQSPSNKVTEKGKDVELRCDPISGHTALYWYRQSLGQGLEFLIYFQGNSAPDKSGLPSDRFSAERTGGSVSTLTIQRTQQEDSAVYLCAGSPGAPSTDTQYFGPGTRLTVL.

This clonotype was seen only a few times. J is TRBJ2-1 and V is TRBV2, with D possibly called TRBD1 or TRBD2 (5 bases each). The CDR3 runs to 13 residues. Germline CDR1 and CDR2: SNHLY and FYNNEI. Deletions cut 4 bases from V and 9 bases from J, with 13 bases between. CDR3: CASSGYAGTEQFF. DNA for the CDR3: TGTGCCAGCAGTGGGTATGCAGGGACTGAGCAGTTCTTC.

This clonotype was observed once. The chain employs TRBV11-2 and TRBJ2-2; D is ambiguous. Trimming removed 5 bases from V and 5 bases from J, with 9 bases in between. The germline CDR1 and CDR2 sequences are SGHAT and FQNNGV. The CDR3 is 13 residues long. The CDR3 spells CASSPMRTGELFF. The CDR3 DNA follows: TGTGCCAGCAGCCCCATGAGGACCGGGGAGCTGTTTTTT.

The chain links TRBV6-6 to TRBJ2-6, with no clear D. Per the germline V gene, CDR1 is MNHNY and CDR2 is SVGAGI (reference sequence). V was clipped by 7 bases and J by 0 bases, with 7 bases between them. The CDR3 is 14 residues long. The CDR3 protein is CASTNPSGANVLTF. The DNA of the CDR3 is TGTGCCAGCACGAATCCCTCTGGGGCCAACGTCCTGACTTTC.

The chain joins TRBV27 to TRBJ2-2; 10 bases are shared with TRBD2. Trimming took 10 bases from V and 2 from J; bases not matched to a gene: 16. Germline CDR1 reads MNHEY; CDR2 reads SMNVEV (reference sequence). The CDR3 covers 18 residues. CDR3 amino acids: CATTFQLLAGVNTGELFF. CDR3 DNA sequence: TGTGCCACCACATTTCAATTGCTAGCGGGAGTTAACACCGGGGAGCTGTTTTTT.